A single sample gave rise to the 14 T cell receptor beta chains below, sequenced in a study of shared clonotypes between healthy human individuals. Clones were read by immunoSEQ multiplex PCR, and TCRdb kept only the in-frame ones, dropping some. The sample yields around 370,000 clones, about 96% seen once. The sequenced sample consisted of memory CD8+ T cells sorted from blood. Subset described: CD45RO+ cells pooled with CCR7-negative TemRA cells. All receptors derive from a man under 40 in good health.

The chain couples TRBV7-9 to TRBJ2-2, with a possible D match to TRBD1 (5 bases). V was shortened by 0 bases and J by 10 bases, with 15 bases between the two germline ends. Germline-derived CDR1 and CDR2 are SEHNR and FQNEAQ (reference sequence). The CDR3 has 15 amino acids. CDR3 in amino acids: CASSLAGQGAEELFF. CDR3 coding DNA: TGTGCCAGCAGCTTAGCCGGTCAGGGCGCCGAGGAGCTGTTTTTT.

The genes are TRBV6-1 and TRBJ1-4, with D maybe TRBD1 (6 bases). This CDR3 has 14 residues. Germline CDR1 is MNHNS and CDR2 is SASEGT. V gave up 4 bases and J gave up 8 bases, with 14 bases separating them. The CDR3 DNA is TGTGCCAGCAGTGGTACAGGGTTCGGGGAAAAACTGTTTTTT. It encodes CASSGTGFGEKLFF.

The chain carries TRBV5-5 and TRBJ1-4, with D unresolved. V was clipped by 2 bases and J by 5 bases, with 19 bases between them. The CDR3 spans 17 residues. Germline V gives CDR1 SGHKS, CDR2 YYEKEE (reference sequence). The CDR3 DNA follows: TGTGCCAGCAGCTTTGGTCGGCGGGCTCAGATAAATGAAAAACTGTTTTTT. Translated: CASSFGRRAQINEKLFF.

Comment on this clone: Other DNA sequences in this specimen translate into the identical CDR3. The chain joins TRBV5-1 to TRBJ2-5; 7 bases line up with TRBD2. The CDR3 is 13 amino acids. Germline lookup yields CDR1 SGHRS and CDR2 YFSETQ. With 5 bases clipped from V and 5 bases from J, the junction kept 6 bases outside the gene matches. The CDR3 sequence is CASSRGVGETQYF. The CDR3, as DNA: TGCGCCAGCAGTCGGGGGGTAGGCGAGACCCAGTACTTC.

The gene calls are TRBV25-1 and TRBJ1-1; no firm D call. V lost 7 bases and J lost 5, with 14 bases in between. The CDR3 is 13 amino acids. Germline CDR1 MGHDK, CDR2 SYGVNS. The CDR3 nucleotides are TGTGCCAGCACCAATCCGGGGAAGACTGAAGCTTTCTTT. This codes for CASTNPGKTEAFF.

J is TRBJ2-7 and V is TRBV7-9; tentatively, D is TRBD2 (5 bases). CDR1 and CDR2 from the germline V gene are SEHNR and FQNEAQ (reference sequence). The CDR3 loop spans 14 amino acids. The V end lost 4 bases, the J end lost 3 bases, and 13 bases lay between the germline ends. CDR3 protein: CASSSNDYVYEQYF. The CDR3 coding sequence is TGTGCCAGCAGCTCAAATGACTACGTCTACGAGCAGTACTTC. The variable domain in full, completed from reference TRBV7-9 and TRBJ2-7, reads DTGVSQNPRHKITKRGQNVTFRCDPISEHNRLYWYRQTLGQGPEFLTYFQNEAQLEKSRLLSDRFSAERPKGSFSTLEIQRTEQGDSAMYLCASSSNDYVYEQYFGPGTRLTVT.

The chain recombines TRBV15 with TRBJ2-2, with 7 bases that match TRBD2. The germline V gene has CDR1 LNHNV and CDR2 YYDKDF (reference sequence). This CDR3 has 16 amino acids. After removal of 8 bases from V and 1 base from J, the junction contained 10 bases not matched to a gene. Here the CDR3 DNA reads TGTGCCACCCGCCGGACACGGGGGGTGAACACCGGGGAGCTGTTTTTT. Translating gives CATRRTRGVNTGELFF.

Concerning this clone itself: Other DNA sequences in the same sample also yield this CDR3. The chain recombines TRBV5-1 with TRBJ2-1; TRBD2 aligns across 9 bases. Germline V gene lookup returns CDR1 SGHRS and CDR2 YFSETQ. The CDR3 runs to 14 residues. Losses at the gene ends were 0 bases for V and 7 bases for J; bases not matched to a gene: 2. The CDR3 nucleotides read TGCGCCAGCAGCTTGGGGCTAGCGGGGAATGAGCAGTTCTTC. It yields the protein CASSLGLAGNEQFF.

The rearrangement joins TRBV5-1 to TRBJ2-1; no clear D. Trimming pared 0 bases from V and 6 bases from J, leaving 7 bases between. Germline V gene lookup returns CDR1 SGHRS and CDR2 YFSETQ. There are 13 residues in the CDR3. Here the CDR3 reads CASSLGGANEQFF. The CDR3 bases are TGCGCCAGCAGCTTGGGAGGAGCCAATGAGCAGTTCTTC.

CDR3 sequence reads: CAWSLGPVYEQYF. In DNA, the CDR3 is TGTGCCTGGAGTCTCGGGCCAGTCTACGAGCAGTACTTC. The genes are TRBV30 and TRBJ2-7; D is undetermined. Per germline, CDR1 GTSNPN and CDR2 SVGIG (reference sequence). Trimming removed 2 bases at V and 3 bases at J, with 11 bases between. This CDR3 is 13 amino acids long.

The genes are TRBV7-6 and TRBJ2-3; D call uncertain. V was cut by 1 base and J by 2 bases, with 10 bases left in between. The CDR3 spans 15 residues. From germline, CDR1 is SGHVS and CDR2 FNYEAQ. The CDR3 region has the DNA TGTGCCAGCAGCTTAGGAGACAACCCCACAGATACGCAGTATTTT. It yields the protein CASSLGDNPTDTQYF.

The V call is TRBV5-1, the J call TRBJ2-3; D possibly corresponds to TRBD2 (6 bases). CDR1 is SGHRS and CDR2 is YFSETQ in the germline V gene. This CDR3 has 15 residues. V gave up 2 bases and J gave up 2 bases, with 12 bases separating them. DNA of the CDR3: TGCGCCAGCAGCTTTTCTGGCGGGGTCACAGATACGCAGTATTTT. Translation: CASSFSGGVTDTQYF.

This clone has only one observation. The V gene is TRBV28, the J gene TRBJ2-7; D is possibly TRBD1 or TRBD2 (5 bases each). The CDR3 has 14 residues. V gave up 3 bases and J gave up 5 bases, with 14 bases separating them. Germline CDR1 reads MDHEN; CDR2 reads SYDVKM. The CDR3: CASSLRATVDEQYF. CDR3 sequence (DNA): TGTGCCAGCAGTTTGCGGGCGACAGTCGACGAGCAGTACTTC.

The rearrangement links TRBV6-5 to TRBJ1-3; TRBD1 might be the D (5 bases). Germline CDR1 MNHEY, CDR2 SVGAGI. V dropped 6 bases and J dropped 4 bases, with 13 bases sitting between them. The CDR3 loop spans 14 amino acids. The DNA of the CDR3 is TGTGCCAGCAGAAAGGGGTTAAGAGGAAACACCATATATTTT. Its protein is CASRKGLRGNTIYF.